Given below is one T cell receptor (beta chain) in context. Its antigen is undetermined. The sample is drawn from a study of shared clonotypes between healthy human individuals. Background on the study: Three CD4 naive, three CD4 memory, two CD8 naive and one CD8 memory plate were used per donor. Whole-study results and caveats: Tissue TCR repertoires likely differ from these blood-only repertoires. Among a few donors, roughly 5% of naive CD4 clonotypes were found in common.

The germline gives CDR1 LNHNV, CDR2 YYDKDF (reference sequence). The CDR3 runs 19 residues. After removal of 1 base from V and 5 bases from J, the junction contained 19 bases not matched to a gene. Using immunoSEQ multiplex PCR, the repertoire was profiled, and TCRdb retains in-frame clones only, with some absent. The sample shows about 1,500,000 clones, around 95% of them seen only once. The genes are TRBV15 and TRBJ2-5; TRBD1 aligns across 7 bases. The TCR comes from a man younger than 40 in good health. Source material: naive CD4+ T cells sorted from blood. The subset here: CD45RA+ positively selected. The CDR3 sequence: CATSRGRIRDRVFMETQYF. DNA for the CDR3: TGTGCCACCAGCAGAGGAAGGATCCGTGACAGGGTGTTTATGGAGACCCAGTACTTC.